This T cell receptor (beta chain) was documented in a study of blood T cell repertoires in COVID-19. The method was immunoSEQ multiplex PCR; TCRdb's version includes in-frame clones alone and lacks a portion of them. Here the sample spans roughly 200,000 clones, around three quarters being singletons. Germline CDR1 is KGHSH and CDR2 is LQKENI. The germline V and J ends were trimmed by 2 bases and 0 bases, with 8 bases remaining between them. The length of the CDR3 is 15 residues. Sequenced input: peripheral blood. The rearrangement joins TRBV18 to TRBJ2-4; D not resolved. The receptor comes from a woman between 65 and 79 years old with acute or convalescent COVID-19. The chain's CDR3 is CASSPAVLAKNIQYF. The CDR3 DNA follows: TGTGCCAGCTCACCAGCGGTATTAGCCAAAAACATTCAGTACTTC.